This is a list of T cell receptor beta chains from one sample in a study of CD8+ T cells in alopecia areata. Assay: immunoSEQ multiplex PCR; the TCRdb copy retains only in-frame clones and omits some. The table has 87,000 or so clones, about 70% seen once; the top ten hold around 16%. The sample consisted of CD8+ T cells sorted from blood, taken at approximately week 44, from a patient treated with tofacitinib. These receptors were taken from a human donor with alopecia areata. Both conserved end residues are part of each CDR3. Fields, in order: clone size, D gene, J gene, V gene, CDR3 protein, CDR3 DNA. The D gene is left open where the match is weak. Clone size is shown for a subset of rows, as once, few, many or a class of expanded clone.

- | TRBD1 | TRBJ2-1 | TRBV6-4 | CASSKIPGQLSSYNEQFF | TGTGCCAGCAGCAAGATTCCGGGACAGTTATCCTCCTACAATGAGCAGTTCTTC
- | TRBD2 | TRBJ2-1 | TRBV14 | CASSRPWRGSSYNEQFF | TGTGCCAGCAGCCGCCCTTGGCGGGGGTCATCCTACAATGAGCAGTTCTTC
few | - | TRBJ2-7 | TRBV9 | CASSVGNRIHEQYF | TGTGCCAGCAGCGTAGGGAACAGGATCCACGAGCAGTACTTC
once | - | TRBJ1-4 | TRBV30 | CAWSVREKLFF | TGTGCCTGGAGTGTGAGGGAAAAACTGTTTTTT
few | - | TRBJ1-1 | TRBV4-1 | CASSQGGGNTEAFF | TGCGCCAGCAGCCAAGGCGGAGGGAACACTGAAGCTTTCTTT
- | - | TRBJ2-3 | TRBV27 | CASSWAEISSTDTQYF | TGTGCCAGCAGTTGGGCTGAAATATCTAGCACAGATACGCAGTATTTT
- | - | TRBJ1-5 | TRBV4-1 | CASSQSRFGNQPQHF | TGCGCCAGCAGCCAAAGCAGGTTTGGCAATCAGCCCCAGCATTTT
- | TRBD2 | TRBJ2-2 | TRBV7-9 | CASSLLASGNTGELFF | TGTGCCAGCAGCTTGTTGGCTAGCGGGAACACCGGGGAGCTGTTTTTT
- | TRBD1 | TRBJ1-5 | TRBV6-6 | CASSQTGGNQPQHF | TGTGCCAGCAGTCAGACAGGGGGTAATCAGCCCCAGCATTTT
- | TRBD1 | TRBJ1-1 | TRBV19 | CASTKDRKTEAFF | TGTGCCAGTACCAAGGACAGGAAAACTGAAGCTTTCTTT
- | - | TRBJ1-2 | TRBV19 | CASGHPTSNYGYTF | TGTGCCAGTGGACACCCGACTTCTAACTATGGCTACACCTTC
- | - | TRBJ1-2 | TRBV5-5 | CASSLWGSEEWGYTF | TGTGCCAGCAGCTTGTGGGGGTCCGAAGAGTGGGGCTACACCTTC
- | - | TRBJ2-7 | TRBV27 | CASTTQGGLIHEQYF | TGTGCCAGCACCACCCAGGGGGGGCTAATCCACGAGCAGTACTTC
- | TRBD2 | TRBJ2-3 | TRBV4-3 | CASSQSGGGDTQYF | TGCGCCAGCAGCCAAAGTGGGGGGGGAGATACGCAGTATTTT
- | TRBD1 | TRBJ1-1 | TRBV7-9 | CASSFVTGGVGNTEAFF | TGTGCCAGCAGCTTCGTTACAGGGGGCGTGGGGAACACTGAGGCTTTCTTT
few | - | TRBJ1-1 | TRBV5-6 | CASSNDRILGTEAFF | TGTGCCAGCAGCAACGACCGAATTTTGGGGACTGAAGCTTTCTTT
- | - | TRBJ2-2 | TRBV7-2 | CASSHGLAGELFF | TGTGCCAGCAGCCACGGCCTGGCCGGGGAGCTGTTTTTT
few | - | TRBJ1-2 | TRBV7-8 | CASSFSSAPPLGYTF | TGTGCCAGCAGCTTCTCGAGCGCCCCCCCTTTGGGCTACACCTTC
few | - | TRBJ1-2 | TRBV30 | CAWSLRQSDFYGYTF | TGTGCCTGGAGTTTGAGACAGTCCGATTTCTATGGCTACACCTTC
few | TRBD1 | TRBJ2-7 | TRBV5-1 | CASSVTGGYEQYF | TGCGCCAGCAGCGTAACAGGGGGCTACGAGCAGTACTTC
- | TRBD2 | TRBJ2-7 | TRBV29-1 | CSVGGATSGESYEQYF | TGCAGCGTCGGGGGAGCTACTAGCGGGGAATCCTACGAGCAGTACTTC
- | - | TRBJ2-4 | TRBV29-1 | CSHQQGLAKNIQYF | TGCAGCCATCAGCAGGGGCTAGCCAAAAACATTCAGTACTTC
- | - | TRBJ1-2 | TRBV29-1 | CSVEERSYGYTF | TGCAGCGTTGAAGAGCGGTCCTATGGCTACACCTTC
- | - | TRBJ2-7 | TRBV27 | CASSLSGRGIYEQYF | TGTGCCAGCAGTTTATCGGGTCGGGGGATCTACGAGCAGTACTTC
- | - | TRBJ1-5 | TRBV30 | CAWSVLGRDQPQHF | TGTGCCTGGAGTGTACTAGGTAGAGATCAGCCCCAGCATTTT